The following is a T cell receptor beta chain sequence with its context. Its antigen is currently unknown. The sample comes from a study of CD4 T cells in relation to SARS-CoV-2 and coronaviruses. As for the study in general: TCR beta CDR3s were sequenced after 10-day antigen culture of PBMCs. Shared crossreactive spike epitopes were mapped to their HLA restriction. General study findings and limits: The cross-reactivity analysis covered only spike protein, not other viral proteins.

V was shortened by 5 bases and J by 3 bases, with 8 bases between the two germline ends. The CDR3 consists of 12 residues. Germline loops: CDR1 SGHTA, CDR2 FQGNSA. Profiled with immunoSEQ multiplex PCR; TCRdb holds only in-frame clones, not every one. The sample has roughly 30,000 clones, 74% seen once. Unexposed donor CD4+ T cells date from about 2011-2018, before the COVID-19 pandemic. CD4+ T cells were isolated from the cells after roughly 11 days of culture. As cell numbers allowed, unexposed-donor CD4+ T cells faced SARS-CoV-2 S/N and four cold-coronavirus spikes. The chain combines TRBV7-2 with TRBJ2-7, with D possibly TRBD2 on 5 matching bases. The source material was CD4+ T cells from PBMCs, cultured in vitro. This receptor was taken from a human donor in good health. The CDR3 DNA reads TGTGCCAGCAGCCCCGGACTCTACGAGCAGTACTTC. This codes for CASSPGLYEQYF.